The T cell receptor (beta chain) described here comes from a study of blood T cell repertoires in COVID-19. The CDR3 covers 11 residues. V was shortened by 4 bases and J by 4 bases, with 3 bases between the two germline ends. The V gene's germline CDR1 is SGHRS and CDR2 YFSETQ. Profiling relied on immunoSEQ multiplex PCR, and the TCRdb table lists in-frame clones only, not all of them. Of around 120,000 clones listed, just over 90% are singletons. The specimen was peripheral blood. This TCR came from a human donor with active COVID-19. The donor label of this sample is uncertain. The chain couples TRBV5-1 to TRBJ1-3, with unresolved D. This CDR3 is CASSTGNTIYF. The CDR3 bases are TGCGCCAGCAGCACAGGAAACACCATATATTTT.